This note documents a single T cell receptor beta chain sequence. No antigen is known for it. No clone much larger than this one lies a single base away; base qualities are absent. The CDR1 and CDR2 encoded by the germline V gene (reference sequence) are SEHNR and FQNEAQ. The CDR3 goes from the cysteine to the phenylalanine over 17 residues. Only the CDR3 DNA stays, 51 bases, in frame from base 1. The junction shows trimming of 1 base on V and 0 bases on J, plus 13 bases between the germline ends. The record originates from a study of blood T cell repertoires in COVID-19 (dated by TCRdb to 2020 to 2022). About the full investigation: The collaborator samples originated in the United States, Italy and Spain and spanned the acute and convalescent phases of COVID-19. Nearly every sample came with metadata listing a de-identified subject ID, COVID-19 status, age in years and sex. Subjects who had been exposed to COVID-19, were actively infected with it, or had recovered from it provided the deeply sampled blood TCRbeta repertoires that made up the dataset. The prospective study material was composed of cDNA or gDNA derived from T cells, B-cell-depleted T cells, or PBMCs. The repertoires were released in a freely available public database intended as a resource for research on the immune response to SARS-CoV-2. Samples were obtained from the ongoing ImmuneRACE study (first 160 participants) and from 950 to 1,500 subjects provided by 6 global collaborators. HLA class I and class II types, where available, came from metadata supplied by the sample provider rather than from assay-based typing.

Here is what the overall study found, with its caveats: How much clinical and demographic metadata was included differed by source and by participant, and the metadata was provided uncurated.

The collaborating institutions used their own protocols to collect whole blood in K2EDTA tubes. For TCRbeta analysis, collaborator samples were shipped as frozen whole blood, as isolated PBMCs, or as DNA extracted from either sample type. TCRbeta CDR3 regions were amplified from genomic DNA by means of the immunoSEQ Assay, a bias-controlled multiplex PCR. For the original study's pipeline: Nucleated cell counts per sample were estimated from amplification of reference gene primers within the assay. To quantify the absolute abundance of each unique TCRbeta CDR3 rearrangement, sequence reads were collapsed and filtered. Productive Simpson clonality was computed per sample as the square root of Simpson's diversity index over productive rearrangements. Imported from immuneACCESS, the table was reduced by TCRdb to in-frame sequences with V and J called. These copies leave out some clones; in studies compared against another copy, an unresolved V gene accounts for under half, and the cause of the remainder is not known. Clone size and V and J calls were adopted from that table, with D and trimming inferred from the DNA. The sample data list around 200,000 clones, and around four fifths of these were observed just once. The ten most abundant clones make up 15% to 20% of the sample.

The sequenced sample was peripheral blood. This receptor was identified in an elderly woman with active or convalescent COVID-19. This chain is built from TRBV7-9 and TRBJ2-1; a tentative D match to TRBD2 spans 6 bases. The CDR3 amino acid sequence is: CASSLVGGESSYNEQFF. The bases read TGTGCCAGCAGCTTAGTCGGGGGAGAGAGCTCCTACAATGAGCAGTTCTTC.